The clone carrying this TCR beta chain is a singleton in its sample. These data are taken from a study of blood T cell repertoires in COVID-19. Study context: PBMCs, B-cell-depleted T cells, or T cells were the source of the cDNA or gDNA that made up the material.

The CDR3 is 15 residues long. Trimming removed 0 bases from V and 6 bases from J, with 12 bases in between. Germline lookup yields CDR1 MNHEY and CDR2 SVGAGI. Clones were sequenced by immunoSEQ multiplex PCR, and TCRdb holds only the in-frame ones, with some missing. This repertoire shows roughly 150,000 clones, around 89% found once; its top ten account for less than 3%. The chain couples TRBV6-5 to TRBJ1-5; D ambiguous. Material for sequencing was peripheral blood. The sequence derives from a man in his sixties with acute or convalescent COVID-19. The DNA for the CDR3 is TGTGCCAGCAGTTACTCGGGTGGTACGGGTCAGCCCCAGCATTTT. This encodes CASSYSGGTGQPQHF.